A selection of T cell receptor beta chains follows, all from one sample in a study of identical twins. TCRdb passed the 5' RACE reads through MiXCR, listing each CDR3 protein once. The data contain 450,000 or so distinct CDR3 sequences, roughly 24% of them singletons. These data also formed part of another study, on T cells expressing NK-cell markers.

Material for sequencing was CD4+ T cells sorted from blood. These receptor sequences come from a young woman in good health. Each CDR3 is given with its conserved first and last residue. The order of the fields is D gene, V gene, J gene, clone size, CDR3 protein, CDR3 DNA. D genes are given only for firm matches. Clone size appears in some rows only: once, few, many, or a class for an expanded clone.

-	TRBV6-5	TRBJ1-6	few	CASSYFGSYNSPLHF	TGTGCCAGCAGTTATTTCGGTTCCTATAATTCACCCCTCCACTTT
-	TRBV3-1	TRBJ2-1	-	CASSDTGTAYNEQFF	TGTGCCAGCAGCGATACCGGGACCGCCTACAATGAGCAGTTCTTC
-	TRBV4-3	TRBJ2-1	many	CASSQERRSNEQFF	TGCGCCAGCAGCCAAGAGAGGCGTAGCAATGAGCAGTTCTTC
-	TRBV12-3/TRBV12-4	TRBJ1-2	-	CASSSGHPYYGYTF	TGTGCCAGCAGTTCCGGGCACCCTTACTATGGCTACACCTTC
-	TRBV12-3/TRBV12-4	TRBJ1-2	few	CAAPDGAGGYTF	TGTGCCGCCCCGGACGGAGCGGGCGGCTACACCTTC
-	TRBV4-3	TRBJ2-3	-	CASSSTVGRDGTDTQYF	TGCGCCAGCAGCTCCACTGTTGGGCGGGATGGCACAGATACGCAGTATTTT
-	TRBV12-3/TRBV12-4	TRBJ1-1	-	CASSRRGGFTEAFF	TGTGCCAGCAGCCGAAGGGGGGGTTTCACTGAAGCTTTCTTT
-	TRBV19	TRBJ2-7	few	CASSISTSYEQYF	TGTGCCAGTAGTATAAGCACTTCCTACGAGCAGTACTTC
-	TRBV3-1	TRBJ2-7	few	CASSQSAYEQYF	TGTGCCAGCAGCCAATCTGCCTACGAGCAGTACTTC
-	TRBV12-3/TRBV12-4	TRBJ1-3	-	CASSLLISGNTIYF	TGTGCCAGCAGTTTGCTGATATCTGGAAACACCATATATTTT
-	TRBV20-1	TRBJ2-7	-	CRASIGEYTHEQYF	TGCAGAGCTAGTATCGGAGAGTATACCCACGAGCAGTACTTC
-	TRBV7-2	TRBJ2-5	few	CASSSRSFGTQYF	TGTGCCAGCAGCTCTCGCTCTTTTGGGACCCAGTACTTC
TRBD2	TRBV7-8	TRBJ2-3	few	CASSAGVWGDTQYF	TGTGCCAGCAGCGCGGGGGTATGGGGAGATACGCAGTATTTT
-	TRBV10-3	TRBJ2-6	-	CAIPRGGQLSGANVLTF	TGTGCCATCCCGAGGGGGGGACAGTTGTCTGGGGCCAACGTCCTGACTTTC
-	TRBV3-1	TRBJ2-1	few	CASSQDTANEQFF	TGTGCCAGCAGCCAAGACACCGCGAATGAGCAGTTCTTC
-	TRBV5-6	TRBJ1-2	-	CASSLAPGDSYGYTF	TGTGCCAGCAGCTTGGCGCCAGGGGATTCCTATGGCTACACCTTC
TRBD2	TRBV7-2	TRBJ2-7	-	CASSPIAGRGEQYF	TGTGCCAGCAGCCCTATAGCGGGACGAGGGGAGCAGTACTTC
-	TRBV7-2	TRBJ2-7	few	CASSLSLPYEQYF	TGTGCCAGCAGCTTAAGCCTTCCTTACGAGCAGTACTTC
-	TRBV11-2	TRBJ2-5	-	CASSLSPEETQYF	TGTGCCAGCAGCTTATCACCAGAGGAGACCCAGTACTTC
TRBD2	TRBV18	TRBJ2-1	-	CASSPAASGSYEQFF	TGTGCCAGCTCACCAGCGGCTAGCGGGAGCTATGAGCAGTTCTTC